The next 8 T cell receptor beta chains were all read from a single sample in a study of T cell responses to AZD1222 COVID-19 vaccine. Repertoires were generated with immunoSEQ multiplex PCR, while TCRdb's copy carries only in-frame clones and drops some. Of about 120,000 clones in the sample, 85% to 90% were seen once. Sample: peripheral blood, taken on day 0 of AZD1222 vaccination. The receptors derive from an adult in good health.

In DNA, the CDR3 is TGTGCCAGCAGCCCCCGTGAGGGGTCGCGGGCTTTCTTT. Its protein is CASSPREGSRAFF. This chain links TRBV11-2 with TRBJ1-1; D is possibly TRBD1 (5 bases). CDR1 and CDR2 (germline): SGHAT, FQNNGV. V lost 5 bases and J lost 11, with 18 bases in between. This CDR3 contains 13 residues.

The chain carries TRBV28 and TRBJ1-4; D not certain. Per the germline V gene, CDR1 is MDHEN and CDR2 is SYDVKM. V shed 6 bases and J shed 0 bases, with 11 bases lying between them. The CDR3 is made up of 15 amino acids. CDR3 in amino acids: CASRPPGATNEKLFF. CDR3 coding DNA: TGTGCCAGCAGGCCCCCGGGCGCAACTAATGAAAAACTGTTTTTT.

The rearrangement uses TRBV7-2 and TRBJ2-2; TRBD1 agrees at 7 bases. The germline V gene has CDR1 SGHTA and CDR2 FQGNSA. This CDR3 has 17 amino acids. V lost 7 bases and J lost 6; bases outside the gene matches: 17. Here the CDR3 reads CASTPRDLYGTAGELFF. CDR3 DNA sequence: TGTGCCAGCACCCCTCGGGATCTCTACGGGACAGCCGGGGAGCTGTTTTTT.

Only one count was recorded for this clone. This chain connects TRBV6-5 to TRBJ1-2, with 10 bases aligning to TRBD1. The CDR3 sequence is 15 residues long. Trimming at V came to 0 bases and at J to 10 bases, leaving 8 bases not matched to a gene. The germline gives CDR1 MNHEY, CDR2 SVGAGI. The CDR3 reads CASSYSAGTGVTYTF. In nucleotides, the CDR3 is TGTGCCAGCAGTTACTCAGCCGGGACAGGGGTAACCTACACCTTC.

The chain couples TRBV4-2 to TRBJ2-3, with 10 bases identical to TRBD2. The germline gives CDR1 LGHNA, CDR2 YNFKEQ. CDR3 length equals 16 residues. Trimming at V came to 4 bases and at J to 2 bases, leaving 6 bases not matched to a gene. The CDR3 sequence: CASSRGTSDFTDTQYF. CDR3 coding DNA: TGTGCCAGCAGCCGCGGGACTAGCGACTTCACAGATACGCAGTATTTT.

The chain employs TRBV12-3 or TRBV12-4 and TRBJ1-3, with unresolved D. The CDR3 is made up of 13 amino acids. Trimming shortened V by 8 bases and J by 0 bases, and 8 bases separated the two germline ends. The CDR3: CASLQDSGNTIYF. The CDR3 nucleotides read TGTGCCAGCCTCCAGGACTCTGGAAACACCATATATTTT.

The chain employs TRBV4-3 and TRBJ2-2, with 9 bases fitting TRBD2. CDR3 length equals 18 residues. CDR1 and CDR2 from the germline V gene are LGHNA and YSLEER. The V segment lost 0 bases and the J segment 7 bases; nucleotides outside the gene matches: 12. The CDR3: CASSQDHDSGSGHGELFF. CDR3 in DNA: TGCGCCAGCAGCCAAGATCATGATAGCGGGAGCGGTCACGGGGAGCTGTTTTTT.

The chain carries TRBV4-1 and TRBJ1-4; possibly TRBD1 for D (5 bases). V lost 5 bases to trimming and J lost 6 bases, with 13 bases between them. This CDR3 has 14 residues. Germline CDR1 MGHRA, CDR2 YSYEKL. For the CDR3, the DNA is TGCGCCAGCAGCTACCGGGGGAGTGATGAAAAACTGTTTTTT. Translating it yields CASSYRGSDEKLFF.